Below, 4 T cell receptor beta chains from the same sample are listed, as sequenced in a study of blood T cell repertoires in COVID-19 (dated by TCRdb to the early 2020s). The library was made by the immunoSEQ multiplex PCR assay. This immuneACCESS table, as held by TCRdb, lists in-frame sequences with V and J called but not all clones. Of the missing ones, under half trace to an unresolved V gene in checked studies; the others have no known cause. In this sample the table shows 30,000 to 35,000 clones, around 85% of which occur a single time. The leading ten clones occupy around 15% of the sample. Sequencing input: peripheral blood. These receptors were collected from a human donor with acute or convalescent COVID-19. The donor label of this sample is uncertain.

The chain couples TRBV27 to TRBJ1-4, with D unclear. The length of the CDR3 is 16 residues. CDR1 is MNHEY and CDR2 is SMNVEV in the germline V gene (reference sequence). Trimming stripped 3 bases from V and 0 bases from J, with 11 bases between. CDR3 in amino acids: CASSLRRSATNEKLFF. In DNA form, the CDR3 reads TGTGCCAGCAGTTTGAGGAGAAGTGCAACTAATGAAAAACTGTTTTTT.

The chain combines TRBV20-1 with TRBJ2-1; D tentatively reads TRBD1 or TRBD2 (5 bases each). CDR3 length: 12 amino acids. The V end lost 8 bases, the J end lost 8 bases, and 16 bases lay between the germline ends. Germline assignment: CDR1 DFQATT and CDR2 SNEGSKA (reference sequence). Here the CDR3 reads CSPRGGVDEQFF. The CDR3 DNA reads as TGCAGTCCTCGTGGGGGAGTCGATGAGCAGTTCTTC.

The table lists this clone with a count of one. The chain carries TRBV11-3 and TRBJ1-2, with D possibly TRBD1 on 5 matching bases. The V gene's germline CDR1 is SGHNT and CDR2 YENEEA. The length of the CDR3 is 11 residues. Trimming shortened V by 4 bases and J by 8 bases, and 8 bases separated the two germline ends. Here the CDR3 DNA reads TGTGCCAGCAGCTCAGGGTTCGGCTACACCTTC. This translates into CASSSGFGYTF. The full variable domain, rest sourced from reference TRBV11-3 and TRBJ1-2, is EAGVVQSPRYKIIEKKQPVAFWCNPISGHNTLYWYLQNLGQGPELLIRYENEEAVDDSQLPKDRFSAERLKGVDSTLKIQPAELGDSAVYLCASSSGFGYTFGSGTRLTVV.

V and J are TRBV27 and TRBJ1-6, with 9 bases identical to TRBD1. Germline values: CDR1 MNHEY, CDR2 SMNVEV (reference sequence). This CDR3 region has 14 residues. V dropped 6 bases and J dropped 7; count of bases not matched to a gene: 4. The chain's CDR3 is CASRQGAGNSPLHF. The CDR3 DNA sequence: TGTGCCAGCAGACAGGGGGCAGGGAATTCACCCCTCCACTTT.